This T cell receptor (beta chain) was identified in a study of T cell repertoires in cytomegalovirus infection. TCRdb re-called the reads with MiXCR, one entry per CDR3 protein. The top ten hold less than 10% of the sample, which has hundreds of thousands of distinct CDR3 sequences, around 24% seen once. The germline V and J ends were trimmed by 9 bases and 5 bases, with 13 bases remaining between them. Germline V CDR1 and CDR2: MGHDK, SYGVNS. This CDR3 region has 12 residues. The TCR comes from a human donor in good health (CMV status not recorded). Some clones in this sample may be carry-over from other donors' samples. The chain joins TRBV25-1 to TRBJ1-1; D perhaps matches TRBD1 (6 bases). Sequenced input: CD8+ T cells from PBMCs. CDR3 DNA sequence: TGTGCCAGTGTGCAAGGGGGGACTGAAGCTTTCTTT. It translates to CASVQGGTEAFF.